This T cell receptor (beta chain) comes out of a study of cytomegalovirus exposure and HLA in healthy donors. Study observations and caveats: TRBV6-2, TRBV6-3 and some other V segments were excluded as indistinguishable.

Points on this clone: Its specificity is not known.

13 Jbeta primers and 60 Vbeta primers were used for the PCR. Data came from immunoSEQ multiplex PCR; TCRdb stores just in-frame clones and leaves some out. The sample shows about 120,000 clones, around 73% of them seen only once. Unrecorded immune exposure was likely among donors, who were nominally healthy when sampled. This CDR3 contains 17 residues. V gave up 3 bases and J gave up 0 bases; unmatched junction bases: 8. Germline V gene sequence: CDR1 SGHTA, CDR2 FQGNSA. Source material: PBMCs. The clonotype was recovered from a female donor in good health and CMV-seronegative. The chain combines TRBV7-2 with TRBJ2-1; 7 positions match TRBD2. CDR3 in DNA: TGTGCCAGCAGCTTTCGCCTCCTAGCGGACTCCTACAATGAGCAGTTCTTC. Protein product: CASSFRLLADSYNEQFF.